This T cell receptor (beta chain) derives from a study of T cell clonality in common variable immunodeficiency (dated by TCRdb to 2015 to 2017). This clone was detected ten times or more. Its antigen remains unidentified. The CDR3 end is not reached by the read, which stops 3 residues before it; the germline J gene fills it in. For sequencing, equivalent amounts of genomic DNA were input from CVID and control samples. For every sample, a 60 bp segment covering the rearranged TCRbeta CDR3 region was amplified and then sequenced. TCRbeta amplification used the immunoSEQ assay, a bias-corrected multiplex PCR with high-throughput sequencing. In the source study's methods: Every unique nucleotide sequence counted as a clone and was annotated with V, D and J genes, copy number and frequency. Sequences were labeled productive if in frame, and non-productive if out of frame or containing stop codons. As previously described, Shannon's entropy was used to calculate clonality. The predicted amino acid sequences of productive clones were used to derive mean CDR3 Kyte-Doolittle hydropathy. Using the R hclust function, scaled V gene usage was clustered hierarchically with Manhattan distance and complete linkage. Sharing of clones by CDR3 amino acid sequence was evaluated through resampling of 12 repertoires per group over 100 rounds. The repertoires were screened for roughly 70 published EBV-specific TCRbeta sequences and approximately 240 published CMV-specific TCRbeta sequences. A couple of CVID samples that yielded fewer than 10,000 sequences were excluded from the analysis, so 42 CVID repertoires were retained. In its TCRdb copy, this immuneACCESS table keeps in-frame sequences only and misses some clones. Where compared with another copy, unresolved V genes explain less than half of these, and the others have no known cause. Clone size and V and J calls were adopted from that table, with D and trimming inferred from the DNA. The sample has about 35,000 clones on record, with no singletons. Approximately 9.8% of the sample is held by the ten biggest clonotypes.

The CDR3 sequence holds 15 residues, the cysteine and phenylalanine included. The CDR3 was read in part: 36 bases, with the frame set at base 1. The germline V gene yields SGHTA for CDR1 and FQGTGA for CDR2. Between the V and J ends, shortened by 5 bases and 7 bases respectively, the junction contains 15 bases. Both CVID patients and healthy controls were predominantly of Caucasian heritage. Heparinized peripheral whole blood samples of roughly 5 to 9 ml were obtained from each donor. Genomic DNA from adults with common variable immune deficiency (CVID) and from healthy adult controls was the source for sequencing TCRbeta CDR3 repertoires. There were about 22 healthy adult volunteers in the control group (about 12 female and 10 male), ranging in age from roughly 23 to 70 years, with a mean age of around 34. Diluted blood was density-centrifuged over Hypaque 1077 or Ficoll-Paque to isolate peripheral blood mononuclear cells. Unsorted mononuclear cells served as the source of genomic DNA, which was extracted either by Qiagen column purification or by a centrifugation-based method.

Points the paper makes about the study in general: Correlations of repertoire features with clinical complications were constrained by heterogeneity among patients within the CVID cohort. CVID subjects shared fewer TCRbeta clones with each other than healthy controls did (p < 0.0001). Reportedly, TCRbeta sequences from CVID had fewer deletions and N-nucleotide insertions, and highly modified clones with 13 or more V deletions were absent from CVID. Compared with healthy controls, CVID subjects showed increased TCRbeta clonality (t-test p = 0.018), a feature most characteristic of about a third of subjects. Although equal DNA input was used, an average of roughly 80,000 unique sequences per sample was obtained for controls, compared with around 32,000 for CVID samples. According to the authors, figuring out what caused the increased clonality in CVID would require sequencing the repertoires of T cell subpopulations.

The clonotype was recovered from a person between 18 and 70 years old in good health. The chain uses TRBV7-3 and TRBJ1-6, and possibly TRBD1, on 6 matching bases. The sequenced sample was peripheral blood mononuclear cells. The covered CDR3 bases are TGTGCCAGCAGCCCTCAGGGGACGTCCAATTCACCC. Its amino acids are CASSPQGTSNSP. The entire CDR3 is CASSPQGTSNSPLHF.